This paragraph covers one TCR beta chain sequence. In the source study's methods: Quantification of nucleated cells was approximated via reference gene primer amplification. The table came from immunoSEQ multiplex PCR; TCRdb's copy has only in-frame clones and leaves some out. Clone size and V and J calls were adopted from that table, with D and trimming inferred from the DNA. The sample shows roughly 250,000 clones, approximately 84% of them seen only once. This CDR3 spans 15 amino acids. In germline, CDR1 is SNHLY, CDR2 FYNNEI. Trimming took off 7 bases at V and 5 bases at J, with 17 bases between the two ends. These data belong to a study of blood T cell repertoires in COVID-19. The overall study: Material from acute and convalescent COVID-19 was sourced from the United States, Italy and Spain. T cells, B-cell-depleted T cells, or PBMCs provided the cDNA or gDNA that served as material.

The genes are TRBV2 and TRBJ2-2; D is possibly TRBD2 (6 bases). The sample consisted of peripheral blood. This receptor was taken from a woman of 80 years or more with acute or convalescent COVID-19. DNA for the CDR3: TGTGCCAGCACTTTGTCAACGGGGGTGACCGGGGAGCTGTTTTTT. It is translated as CASTLSTGVTGELFF.